These 18 T cell receptor beta chains originate from one sample sequenced in a study of blood T cell repertoires in COVID-19. Sequencing was performed with immunoSEQ multiplex PCR; in TCRdb, only in-frame clones are kept and a portion is missing. The sample records 180,000 or so clones, about 80% being singletons. The sample consisted of PBMCs or T cells enriched from blood (not recorded which). The origin of the receptors is a man aged 50-60 years who had recovered from COVID-19.

V and J are TRBV19 and TRBJ2-1; D uncertain. This CDR3 is built from 12 residues. Germline values: CDR1 LNHDA, CDR2 SQIVND (reference sequence). V was pared by 2 bases and J by 8 bases, with 7 bases between. Written as DNA, the CDR3 is TGTGCCAGTAGTATAATCGGAGATGAGCAGTTCTTC. Encoded protein: CASSIIGDEQFF.

The V and J genes are TRBV5-5 and TRBJ1-1; unclear D gene. Germline V gene lookup returns CDR1 SGHKS and CDR2 YYEKEE (reference sequence). The CDR3 totals 14 residues. With 0 bases removed from V and 0 bases from J, the gap between germline ends came to 6 bases. The CDR3 loop reads CASSLARMNTEAFF. The CDR3 DNA reads as TGTGCCAGCAGCTTGGCCAGGATGAACACTGAAGCTTTCTTT.

The chain employs TRBV5-1 and TRBJ1-4; D remains ambiguous. CDR1 is SGHRS and CDR2 is YFSETQ in the germline V gene. Trimming took 1 base from V and 5 from J, leaving 9 bases between them. This CDR3 comprises 14 residues. The CDR3: CASSLSSGNEKLFF. The CDR3 bases are TGCGCCAGCAGCTTGTCCTCGGGAAATGAAAAACTGTTTTTT. The whole variable domain, remainder taken from reference TRBV5-1 and TRBJ1-4, is KAGVTQTPRYLIKTRGQQVTLSCSPISGHRSVSWYQQTPGQGLQFLFEYFSETQRNKGNFPGRFSGRQFSNSRSEMNVSTLELGDSALYLCASSLSSGNEKLFFGSGTQLSVL.

The genes are TRBV7-2 and TRBJ1-5; 8 nucleotides agree with TRBD1. Trimming at V came to 4 bases and at J to 2 bases, leaving 7 bases not matched to a gene. This CDR3 comprises 16 residues. The V gene's germline CDR1 is SGHTA and CDR2 FQGNSA. The DNA of the CDR3 is TGTGCCAGCAGCTCCCACGGGACAGGACGCAATCAGCCCCAGCATTTT. Amino acids: CASSSHGTGRNQPQHF.

The chain links TRBV10-1 to TRBJ1-2, with 10 bases lining up with TRBD1. Trimming cost V 4 bases and J 8 bases; bases outside gene matches: 1. The CDR3 sequence is 12 residues long. Germline V lookup: CDR1 WNHNN, CDR2 SYGVQD (reference sequence). The CDR3 here is CASSGDRGGYTF. The CDR3 DNA follows: TGCGCCAGCAGTGGGGACAGGGGAGGCTACACCTTC.

This rearrangement joins TRBV10-1 to TRBJ2-7; 7 nucleotides line up with TRBD1. This CDR3 comprises 11 residues. Germline V gene data show CDR1 as WNHNN and CDR2 as SYGVQD (reference sequence). V lost 8 bases and J lost 4; bases outside the gene matches: 2. The CDR3 region is CASRDRYEQYF. The CDR3 coding sequence is TGCGCCAGCCGGGACAGATACGAGCAGTACTTC.

The chain recombines TRBV27 with TRBJ2-1, with no clear D. Trimming took 2 bases from V and 4 from J, leaving 6 bases between them. CDR1 MNHEY and CDR2 SMNVEV come from the germline V gene (reference sequence). The CDR3 is 13 amino acids. The CDR3 loop reads CASSLRGYNEQFF. CDR3 DNA sequence: TGTGCCAGCAGTTTAAGAGGTTACAATGAGCAGTTCTTC.

The V gene is TRBV27, the J gene TRBJ2-3; TRBD1 agrees at 10 bases. V trimming: 5 bases; J trimming: 2 bases; junction bases outside the gene matches: 10. The germline gives CDR1 MNHEY, CDR2 SMNVEV (reference sequence). The CDR3 contains 17 residues. The CDR3 DNA reads TGTGCCAGCAGTCCATTCACGGGGACAGGGGACACAGATACGCAGTATTTT. Its protein product is CASSPFTGTGDTDTQYF.

This clone has a handful of counts. This chain links TRBV18 with TRBJ2-4; D is uncertain. Germline assignment: CDR1 KGHSH and CDR2 LQKENI. V was pared by 6 bases and J by 0 bases, with 9 bases between. This CDR3 spans 14 amino acids. The CDR3, as DNA: TGTGCCAGCTCTAAACAGCAAGCCAAAAACATTCAGTACTTC. As protein: CASSKQQAKNIQYF.

This chain joins TRBV14 and TRBJ1-6; D ambiguous. With 4 bases removed from V and 7 bases from J, the gap between germline ends came to 8 bases. The CDR3 spans 13 residues. Germline V gives CDR1 SGHDN, CDR2 FVKESK. The CDR3 coding sequence is TGTGCCAGCAGCCTCTTCGGGAATTCACCCCTCCACTTT. It yields the protein CASSLFGNSPLHF.

The chain recombines TRBV18 with TRBJ2-1; 12 bases are shared with TRBD2. Germline loops: CDR1 KGHSH, CDR2 LQKENI. V lost 3 bases, J lost 7 bases, and 10 bases stayed unmatched. The CDR3 consists of 17 residues. The CDR3 DNA sequence: TGTGCCAGCTCACCGCTACTAGCGGGAGGTCGCGATAATGAGCAGTTCTTC. Translation: CASSPLLAGGRDNEQFF.

The V and J genes are TRBV28 and TRBJ2-2; TRBD2 matches at 12 bases. V gave up 6 bases and J gave up 7 bases; unmatched junction bases: 9. The germline V gene encodes CDR1 MDHEN and CDR2 SYDVKM. The CDR3 length is 16 residues. The CDR3 nucleotides read TGTGCCAGCAGCCTAGGACTAGCGGGAATGGTCGGGGAGCTGTTTTTT. This codes for CASSLGLAGMVGELFF. The full variable domain, with the rest looked up from reference TRBV28 and TRBJ2-2, is DVKVTQSSRYLVKRTGEKVFLECVQDMDHENMFWYRQDPGLGLRLIYFSYDVKMKEKGDIPEGYSVSREKKERFSLILESASTNQTSMYLCASSLGLAGMVGELFFGEGSRLTVL.

As to this clone: One end of the junction is discordant with germline, which a read error may explain. This sequence joins TRBV2 and TRBJ1-3; no definite D call. Germline lookup yields CDR1 SNHLY and CDR2 FYNNEI. The CDR3 sequence is 15 residues long. The CDR3 DNA follows: TGTGCCGGCAGAGAGGAACGTACCTTAAGAAACACCATATATTTT. Encoded protein: CAGREERTLRNTIYF. Variable domain in full (rest from reference TRBV2 and TRBJ1-3): EPEVTQTPSHQVTQMGQEVILRCVPISNHLYFYWYRQILGQKVEFLVSFYNNEISEKSEIFDDQFSVERPDGSNFTLKIRSTKLEDSAMYFCAGREERTLRNTIYFGEGSWLTVV.

The chain uses TRBV5-1 and TRBJ1-6, with D unresolved. Trimming shortened V by 0 bases and J by 0 bases, and 7 bases separated the two germline ends. Germline values: CDR1 SGHRS, CDR2 YFSETQ. The CDR3 contains 16 residues. The CDR3 loop is CASSLVPVSYNSPLHF. The CDR3 DNA reads as TGCGCCAGCAGCTTGGTCCCTGTCTCCTATAATTCACCCCTCCACTTT.

This clone was observed a few times. J is TRBJ2-3 and V is TRBV3-1 (or the pseudogene TRBV3-2); TRBD2 matches at 12 bases. This CDR3 comprises 14 residues. Germline loops: CDR1 LGHDT, CDR2 YNNKEL (reference sequence). The V and J ends lost 4 bases and 4 bases, in that order; junction bases with no gene match: 0. In nucleotides, the CDR3 is TGTGCCAGCAGCCGGACTAGCGGGGCAGATACGCAGTATTTT. This sequence encodes CASSRTSGADTQYF.

The chain is built from TRBV9 and TRBJ2-2; D remains ambiguous. This CDR3 region has 13 residues. Trimming cost V 0 bases and J 5 bases, with 5 bases left between them. Per germline, CDR1 SGDLS and CDR2 YYNGEE. The CDR3 sequence: CASSVDLTGELFF. The CDR3 DNA is TGTGCCAGCAGCGTAGACTTAACCGGGGAGCTGTTTTTT. Looking up the rest from reference TRBV9 and TRBJ2-2 gives the full variable domain: DSGVTQTPKHLITATGQRVTLRCSPRSGDLSVYWYQQSLDQGLQFLIQYYNGEERAKGNILERFSAQQFPDLHSELNLSSLELGDSALYFCASSVDLTGELFFGEGSRLTVL.

The gene calls are TRBV11-3 and TRBJ2-1; 12 bases match TRBD2. V shed 1 base and J 7 bases; nucleotides not matched to a gene: 2. The CDR3 contains 15 residues. In germline, CDR1 is SGHNT, CDR2 YENEEA. CDR3 region: CASSLGLAGDNEQFF. The CDR3 coding sequence is TGTGCCAGCAGCTTAGGACTAGCGGGAGATAATGAGCAGTTCTTC.

The chain couples TRBV7-9 to TRBJ2-7; TRBD1 matches at 9 bases. CDR1 and CDR2 (germline): SEHNR, FQNEAQ (reference sequence). CDR3 length: 15 amino acids. J gave up 4 bases and V 2 bases, and 6 bases lay outside the gene matches. CDR3 region: CASSLTGTGMYEQYF. The CDR3 DNA sequence: TGTGCCAGCAGCTTAACGGGGACAGGGATGTACGAGCAGTACTTC.